This TCR beta chain was profiled in a study of OX40 agonist ivuxolimab in advanced cancers. The CDR3 has 15 residues. CDR1 and CDR2 from the germline V gene are MNHNY and SVGAGI (reference sequence). V shed 7 bases and J 3 bases; nucleotides not matched to a gene: 7. TCRdb's copy holds only in-frame clones and misses some; the assay was immunoSEQ multiplex PCR. The table lists about 20,000 clones, approximately 83% of them singletons. The V call is TRBV6-6, the J call TRBJ1-5; 9 nucleotides line up with TRBD1. The sequencing used CD4+ or CD8+ T cells sorted from blood, collected in a trial of the OX40 agonist ivuxolimab. This TCR derives from an adult with an advanced solid tumor such as melanoma, head and neck, liver or kidney cancer. CDR3 in amino acids: CASTSRTGVNQPQHF. DNA for the CDR3: TGTGCCAGCACCTCCCGGACAGGGGTCAATCAGCCCCAGCATTTT.